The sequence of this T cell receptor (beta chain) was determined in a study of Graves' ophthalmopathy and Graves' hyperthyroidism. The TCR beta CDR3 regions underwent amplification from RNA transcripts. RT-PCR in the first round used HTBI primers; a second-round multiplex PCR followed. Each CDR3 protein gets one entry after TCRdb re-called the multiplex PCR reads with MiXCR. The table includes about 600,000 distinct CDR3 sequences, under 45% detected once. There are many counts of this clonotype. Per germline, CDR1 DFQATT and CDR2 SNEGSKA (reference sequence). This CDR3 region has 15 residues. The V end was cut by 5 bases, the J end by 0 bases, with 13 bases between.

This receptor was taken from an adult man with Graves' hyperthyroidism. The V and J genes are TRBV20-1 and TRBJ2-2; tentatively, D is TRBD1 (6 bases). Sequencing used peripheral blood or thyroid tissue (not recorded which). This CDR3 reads CSAPKQGSNTGELFF. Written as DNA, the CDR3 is TGCAGTGCTCCTAAACAGGGTTCGAACACCGGGGAGCTGTTTTTT.